These 27 T cell receptor beta chains were all obtained from the same sample, sequenced in a study of blood T cells in healthy people across ages. A second PCR of about 6 to 11 cycles used a sample-barcoded 5' primer and a J-beta primer mix. TCRdb processed the 5' RACE reads anew with MiXCR; each CDR3 protein has one entry. The table lists 600,000 to 800,000 distinct CDR3 sequences, around 21% of them singletons. Sequencing input: blood. The receptors stem from a man in his sixties or seventies in good health.

Only a few counts were recorded for this clonotype. The chain employs TRBV29-1 and TRBJ2-4; D gene uncertain. Germline CDR1 and CDR2: SQVTM and ANQGSEA. V lost 7 bases, J lost 4 bases, and 17 bases lay in between. The CDR3 has 14 amino acids. The DNA of the CDR3 is TGCAGCGCCAGCCCTGGCAGGCCAAAAAACATTCAGTACTTC. Protein sequence: CSASPGRPKNIQYF. Full variable domain (outside the CDR3, taken from reference TRBV29-1 and TRBJ2-4): SAVISQKPSRDICQRGTSLTIQCQVDSQVTMMFWYRQQPGQSLTLIATANQGSEATYESGFVIDKFPISRPNLTFSTLTVSNMSPEDSSIYLCSASPGRPKNIQYFGAGTRLSVL.

This clonotype was detected once. V is TRBV20-1 and J is TRBJ2-3; 9 bases line up with TRBD2. There are 16 residues in the CDR3. V lost 6 bases, J lost 1 base, and 11 bases stayed unmatched. Germline lookup yields CDR1 DFQATT and CDR2 SNEGSKA (reference sequence). The CDR3 here is CSANTGLAEGTDTQYF. The CDR3 bases are TGCAGTGCGAATACGGGACTAGCTGAAGGCACAGATACGCAGTATTTT.

This clonotype has a handful of counts. This chain links TRBV12-3 or TRBV12-4 with TRBJ1-5; no clear D gene. The CDR3 length is 15 residues. Trimming stripped 1 base from V and 0 bases from J, with 7 bases between. The chain's CDR3 is CASSLETYSNQPQHF. As DNA, the CDR3 is TGTGCCAGCAGTTTAGAGACATATAGCAATCAGCCCCAGCATTTT.

CDR3 protein: CASSYSAGETQYF. CDR3 nucleotide sequence: TGTGCCAGCAGTTATAGCGCCGGAGAGACCCAGTACTTC. The V and J genes are TRBV6-6 and TRBJ2-5; the D gene is possibly TRBD2 (5 bases). This CDR3 has 13 amino acids. The germline CDR1 and CDR2 sequences are MNHNY and SVGAGI (reference sequence). V lost 3 bases to trimming and J lost 4 bases, with 9 bases between them.

This clonotype was observed once. The chain combines TRBV29-1 with TRBJ2-1, with 11 bases aligning to TRBD2. Near its end, the DNA agrees better with TRBJ2-7, so the J call may be wrong. Looked up from germline, CDR1 is SQVTM and CDR2 is ANQGSEA. The CDR3 extends over 14 amino acids. In DNA form, the CDR3 reads TGCAGCGTTGACCGACTAGCGGGGACCTACGAGCAGTACTTC. Translation gives CSVDRLAGTYEQYF.

Of note for this clonotype: One junction end disagrees with the germline gene, perhaps due to a read error. The CDR3 spells CVSSRTSQNTGELFF. In nucleotides, the CDR3 is TGCGTCAGCAGCAGGACTAGCCAGAACACCGGGGAGCTGTTTTTT. The chain combines TRBV5-1 with TRBJ2-2, with TRBD2 matching 8 bases. Germline CDR1 is SGHRS and CDR2 is YFSETQ. This CDR3 has 15 amino acids. The variable domain in full, completed from reference TRBV5-1 and TRBJ2-2, reads KAGVTQTPRYLIKTRGQQVTLSCSPISGHRSVSWYQQTPGQGLQFLFEYFSETQRNKGNFPGRFSGRQFSNSRSEMNVSTLELGDSALYLCVSSRTSQNTGELFFGEGSRLTVL.

V is TRBV25-1 and J is TRBJ1-3; a weak D match, TRBD1 (6 bases). This CDR3 has 15 amino acids. V was clipped by 6 bases and J by 4 bases, with 16 bases between them. The V gene's germline CDR1 is MGHDK and CDR2 SYGVNS. The CDR3 region is CASRQTGITGNTIYF. CDR3 nucleotide sequence: TGTGCCAGCAGACAAACAGGGATCACCGGAAACACCATATATTTT.

The chain employs TRBV2 and TRBJ2-7, with unresolved D. V was shortened by 2 bases and J by 12 bases, with 17 bases between the two germline ends. Germline CDR1 is SNHLY and CDR2 is FYNNEI. This CDR3 is 13 amino acids long. The CDR3 bases are TGTGCCAGCAGTGAACTAGGCCGTACTACGGGGTACTTC. Encoded protein: CASSELGRTTGYF. Supplemented by reference TRBV2 and TRBJ2-7, the full variable domain reads EPEVTQTPSHQVTQMGQEVILRCVPISNHLYFYWYRQILGQKVEFLVSFYNNEISEKSEIFDDQFSVERPDGSNFTLKIRSTKLEDSAMYFCASSELGRTTGYFGPGTRLTVT.

For this clonotype: Because it lacks the conserved phenylalanine or tryptophan at the end, this CDR3 is likely a read error. CDR3 in amino acids: CATTSVGETQYS. CDR3 sequence (DNA): TGTGCCACCACTTCTGTGGGAGAGACCCAGTACTCT. The chain couples TRBV27 to TRBJ2-5; no firm D call. Trimming removed 10 bases from V and 4 bases from J, with 13 bases in between. Germline CDR1 and CDR2: MNHEY and SMNVEV (reference sequence). The CDR3 is 12 residues long.

In its sample, this clonotype was seen a few times. CDR3 protein: CASRADFSTDTQYF. CDR3 nucleotide sequence: TGTGCCAGCAGGGCGGACTTTAGCACAGATACGCAGTATTTT. The rearrangement uses TRBV2 and TRBJ2-3, with a weak D call TRBD2 (5 bases). Deletions cut 6 bases from V and 0 bases from J, with 10 bases between. The CDR3 is made up of 14 amino acids. Germline loops: CDR1 SNHLY, CDR2 FYNNEI.

The chain has TRBV18 and TRBJ2-5, with 10 bases identical to TRBD2. The DNA end is more similar to TRBJ2-1, so the J call may be wrong. The CDR3 has 13 amino acids. Germline CDR1 reads KGHSH; CDR2 reads LQKENI. CDR3 amino acids: CASSPQREGEQFF. DNA for the CDR3: TGTGCCAGCTCCCCCCAGCGGGAGGGTGAGCAGTTCTTC.

With regard to this clonotype: One end of the junction does not line up with germline, which may come from a read error. The chain carries TRBV9 and TRBJ1-2; the match to TRBD1 covers 9 bases. Per germline, CDR1 SGDLS and CDR2 YYNGEE. The CDR3 runs to 15 residues. CDR3 loop: CAGSAETGGGYGYTF. The CDR3 DNA follows: TGTGCCGGCAGCGCAGAGACAGGGGGAGGCTATGGCTACACCTTC.

Note on this clonotype: Relative to the germline gene, one junction end is altered; a read error may explain this. The chain couples TRBV4-1 to TRBJ2-2; D might be TRBD2 (7 bases). CDR1 and CDR2 (germline): MGHRA, YSYEKL. The CDR3 spans 16 residues. The CDR3 nucleotides are TGCGCCAGCAGCCAAGATGGGGGGGCGAACGCCGGGGAGCTGTTTTTT. Protein sequence: CASSQDGGANAGELFF.

This clonotype has more than one count but fewer than ten. One end of the junction is discordant with germline, which a read error may explain. The chain uses TRBV4-2 and TRBJ2-3; 11 bases are a match to TRBD2. The germline CDR1 and CDR2 sequences are LGHNA and YNFKEQ. The length of the CDR3 is 18 residues. The CDR3 sequence: CASSQVGLAGGKTDTQYF. The CDR3 region has the DNA TGTGCCAGCAGCCAAGTTGGCCTAGCGGGAGGAAAAACAGATACGCAGTACTTT.

The V and J genes are TRBV5-1 and TRBJ2-5; TRBD2 might be the D (5 bases). V lost 7 bases and J 5 bases, leaving 15 bases between the germline ends. CDR3 size: 13 residues. Germline V lookup: CDR1 SGHRS, CDR2 YFSETQ. CDR3 in DNA: TGCGCCAGCGGCTCAGGTTGGGAGGAGACCCAGTACTTC. Translation gives CASGSGWEETQYF.

The rearrangement joins TRBV20-1 to TRBJ2-5, with D uncertain. Trimming removed 3 bases at V and 1 base at J, with 12 bases between. Germline values: CDR1 DFQATT, CDR2 SNEGSKA (reference sequence). This CDR3 is 14 amino acids long. This CDR3 reads CSASLGITQETQYF. In nucleotides, the CDR3 is TGCAGTGCTAGTCTGGGCATCACCCAAGAGACCCAGTACTTC.

V gene TRBV6-5 combines with J gene TRBJ2-7; 8 bases map to TRBD1. This CDR3 contains 14 residues. Trimming at V came to 5 bases and at J to 3 bases, leaving 6 bases not matched to a gene. From germline, CDR1 is MNHEY and CDR2 SVGAGI. This CDR3 reads CASSTGGGFYEQYF. CDR3 sequence (DNA): TGTGCCAGCAGTACAGGGGGTGGGTTCTACGAGCAGTACTTC.

This sequence joins TRBV9 and TRBJ1-2; 7 bases agree with TRBD1. The V gene's germline CDR1 is SGDLS and CDR2 YYNGEE. J was trimmed by 6 bases and V by 1 base; bases with no gene match: 9. The CDR3 runs 15 residues. This chain's CDR3 is CASSVSPDRADGYTF. DNA of the CDR3: TGTGCCAGCAGCGTATCCCCCGACAGGGCTGATGGCTACACCTTC.

The J gene is TRBJ2-3, the V gene TRBV4-3; D assignment may be TRBD1 or TRBD2 (5 bases each). Germline CDR1 LGHNA, CDR2 YSLEER. This CDR3 spans 16 amino acids. V was shortened by 0 bases and J by 0 bases, with 10 bases between the two germline ends. The CDR3 is CASSQDTGGSTDTQYF. The DNA for the CDR3 is TGCGCCAGCAGCCAAGATACAGGCGGGAGCACAGATACGCAGTATTTT.

The chain is built from TRBV28 and TRBJ2-2; D unclear. This CDR3 has 14 amino acids. V gave up 10 bases and J gave up 2 bases, with 14 bases separating them. Germline V gene sequence: CDR1 MDHEN, CDR2 SYDVKM. For the CDR3, the DNA is TGTGCCACCGCTAACCCAACCAACACCGGGGAGCTGTTTTTT. This codes for CATANPTNTGELFF.

The chain recombines TRBV29-1 with TRBJ2-7; TRBD1 aligns across 7 bases. This CDR3 is 12 amino acids long. V dropped 7 bases and J dropped 0; count of bases not matched to a gene: 3. In germline, CDR1 is SQVTM, CDR2 ANQGSEA. The CDR3 protein is CSAGDSSYEQYF. In DNA form, the CDR3 reads TGCAGCGCTGGGGACAGCTCCTACGAGCAGTACTTC.

The V and J genes are TRBV7-6 and TRBJ1-5; D might be TRBD1 (6 bases). Deletions cut 1 base from V and 6 bases from J, with 10 bases between. The CDR3 has 14 residues. CDR1 and CDR2 (germline): SGHVS, FNYEAQ. The CDR3 DNA follows: TGTGCCAGCAGCTTAGAAAGGGGGAGTCAGCCCCAGCATTTT. This gives the protein CASSLERGSQPQHF. The whole variable domain, remainder taken from reference TRBV7-6 and TRBJ1-5, is GAGVSQSPRYKVTKRGQDVALRCDPISGHVSLYWYRQALGQGPEFLTYFNYEAQQDKSGLPNDRFSAERPEGSISTLTIQRTEQRDSAMYRCASSLERGSQPQHFGDGTRLSIL.

There are many counts of this clonotype. V usage is TRBV9 and J usage is TRBJ1-4; D unresolved. The CDR3 consists of 16 residues. V dropped 4 bases and J dropped 0 bases, with 13 bases sitting between them. Germline CDR1 is SGDLS and CDR2 is YYNGEE. The CDR3 bases are TGTGCCAGCAGCCCTCGGCACGACACAACTAATGAAAAACTGTTTTTT. Protein sequence: CASSPRHDTTNEKLFF.

The chain links TRBV6-1 to TRBJ2-5, with 7 bases fitting TRBD1. The better agreement between TRBJ2-7 and the DNA end casts doubt on the J call. The CDR3 runs to 14 residues. Germline CDR1 and CDR2: MNHNS and SASEGT. The CDR3 bases are TGTGCCAGCAGAACCACGGGACAGTCCTACGAGCAGTACTTC. Residues: CASRTTGQSYEQYF.

The chain combines TRBV12-3 or TRBV12-4 with TRBJ2-5; 9 positions match TRBD1. With 6 bases clipped from V and 2 bases from J, the junction kept 7 bases outside the gene matches. The CDR3 is 15 residues long. The DNA for the CDR3 is TGTGCCAGCAGATATCGGACAGGGGAGCAAGAGACCCAGTACTTC. Protein sequence: CASRYRTGEQETQYF.

Notes on this clonotype: An end of the junction differs from the germline gene, which may be a read error. The chain combines TRBV7-2 with TRBJ2-1; no firm D call. The CDR3 has 15 residues. Per the germline V gene, CDR1 is SGHTA and CDR2 is FQGNSA. This chain's CDR3 is CASSLVGSTYNEQLF. CDR3 bases: TGTGCCAGCAGCTTAGTCGGGTCTACCTACAATGAGCAGCTCTTC.

The chain employs TRBV5-8 and TRBJ2-5; 7 nucleotides line up with TRBD1. This CDR3 has 16 amino acids. The germline V gene has CDR1 SGHTS and CDR2 YDEGEE. V lost 3 bases to trimming and J lost 1 base; unmatched junction nucleotides: 9. The CDR3 here is CASSSTGQILQETQYF. For the CDR3, the DNA is TGTGCCAGCAGCTCGACAGGGCAAATACTCCAAGAGACCCAGTACTTC.